Shown below are 15 T cell receptor beta chains from a single sample sequenced in a study of neoadjuvant anti-PD-1 for oral cavity cancer. This table comes from immunoSEQ multiplex PCR, and its TCRdb copy is limited to in-frame clones, with some not included. The sample contains approximately 67,000 clones, 80% to 90% of which appear only once. Sequences were derived from PBMCs, sampled before nivolumab (anti-PD-1) treatment. The receptor set was obtained from a person aged 35 to 85 with oral cavity squamous cell carcinoma.

The chain is built from TRBV11-1 and TRBJ2-2, with unresolved D. The CDR3 runs 15 residues. Trimming took off 3 bases at V and 4 bases at J, with 12 bases between the two ends. Per germline, CDR1 SGHAT and CDR2 FQDESV (reference sequence). The DNA of the CDR3 is TGTGCCAGCAGCTTTGCTTTTCGCGGCACCGGGGAGCTGTTTTTT. Amino acids: CASSFAFRGTGELFF.

This clone was seen only a few times. CDR3 DNA sequence: TGCGCCAGCAGCCCGTCCGAGCTATTCGGATCGGCAGCGAATGGCTACACCTTC. This encodes CASSPSELFGSAANGYTF. This chain connects TRBV4-1 to TRBJ1-2; D not certain. Trimming cost V 4 bases and J 6 bases, with 27 bases left between them. The germline V gene has CDR1 MGHRA and CDR2 YSYEKL. CDR3 length: 18 amino acids.

The CDR3 loop is CASSVLRQGVRDEQYF. CDR3 sequence (DNA): TGTGCCAGCAGCGTTCTTAGACAGGGGGTGCGGGACGAGCAGTACTTC. The rearrangement uses TRBV2 and TRBJ2-7, with 9 bases lining up with TRBD1. This CDR3 is 16 amino acids long. V lost 6 bases, J lost 5 bases, and 14 bases stayed unmatched. Germline values: CDR1 SNHLY, CDR2 FYNNEI.

The V call is TRBV9, the J call TRBJ1-2; 10 positions agree with TRBD1. V was pared by 0 bases and J by 0 bases, with 5 bases of the junction left unmatched. This CDR3 comprises 17 residues. The germline V gene encodes CDR1 SGDLS and CDR2 YYNGEE. DNA of the CDR3: TGTGCCAGCAGCGTAGCGACAGGGGGCCCGCCTAACTATGGCTACACCTTC. It encodes CASSVATGGPPNYGYTF.

The chain employs TRBV28 and TRBJ1-1; TRBD1 might be the D (5 bases). Germline CDR1 MDHEN, CDR2 SYDVKM. Trimming took 3 bases from V and 6 from J, leaving 14 bases between them. The CDR3 is 14 residues long. CDR3 loop: CASSLGRGWAEAFF. The CDR3 coding sequence is TGTGCCAGCAGTTTGGGGAGGGGTTGGGCTGAAGCTTTCTTT.

The CDR3 is CASSVGASGVDEQFF. The CDR3 region has the DNA TGTGCCAGCAGCGTAGGGGCTAGCGGGGTCGATGAGCAGTTCTTC. The chain recombines TRBV9 with TRBJ2-1; 9 nucleotides agree with TRBD2. This CDR3 is 15 amino acids long. Per germline, CDR1 SGDLS and CDR2 YYNGEE. V lost 0 bases to trimming and J lost 8 bases; unmatched junction nucleotides: 6.

V gene TRBV5-1 combines with J gene TRBJ2-2; 8 bases match TRBD1. CDR3 length: 16 amino acids. In germline, CDR1 is SGHRS, CDR2 YFSETQ. Trimming cost V 1 base and J 2 bases; bases outside gene matches: 4. The CDR3 reads CASSLLGQGNTGELFF. Written as DNA, the CDR3 is TGCGCCAGCAGCTTGCTCGGACAGGGTAACACCGGGGAGCTGTTTTTT.

This chain links TRBV15 with TRBJ2-3; 7 nucleotides line up with TRBD1. V dropped 0 bases and J dropped 2; count of bases not matched to a gene: 8. There are 17 residues in the CDR3. The germline V gene encodes CDR1 LNHNV and CDR2 YYDKDF (reference sequence). Here the CDR3 reads CATSRDNWGQSTDTQYF. The CDR3 bases are TGTGCCACCAGCAGAGATAATTGGGGACAGTCCACAGATACGCAGTATTTT.

This sequence joins TRBV7-3 and TRBJ1-5; TRBD1 might be the D (5 bases). Trimming took off 2 bases at V and 5 bases at J, with 7 bases between the two ends. Per germline, CDR1 SGHTA and CDR2 FQGTGA. The CDR3 runs to 13 residues. The CDR3 region has the DNA TGTGCCAGCAGCTTATTAGGGGATCAGCCCCAGCATTTT. This translates into CASSLLGDQPQHF.

The table lists this clone with a few counts. This chain connects TRBV5-5 to TRBJ2-2; the D gene is possibly TRBD2 (7 bases). V was shortened by 1 base and J by 3 bases, with 10 bases between the two germline ends. This CDR3 comprises 15 residues. CDR1 SGHKS and CDR2 YYEKEE come from the germline V gene (reference sequence). In nucleotides, the CDR3 is TGTGCCAGCAGCTTGTCGGGGGGCGACACCGGGGAGCTGTTTTTT. This translates into CASSLSGGDTGELFF.

The rearrangement links TRBV2 to TRBJ1-6, with a tentative D call TRBD1 (6 bases). Trimming removed 6 bases at V and 9 bases at J, with 15 bases between. The CDR3 totals 14 residues. CDR1 is SNHLY, CDR2 FYNNEI, per germline. In DNA form, the CDR3 reads TGTGCCAGCAGCCAAACAGGGATCTTTTCACCCCTCCACTTT. Amino acid sequence: CASSQTGIFSPLHF.

V usage is TRBV27 and J usage is TRBJ1-2; D ambiguous. V was cut by 8 bases and J by 0 bases, with 19 bases left in between. The CDR3 spans 16 residues. Germline CDR1 MNHEY, CDR2 SMNVEV (reference sequence). CDR3 region: CASGRNPTAPNYGYTF. The CDR3 DNA sequence: TGTGCCAGCGGACGGAACCCCACGGCGCCTAACTATGGCTACACCTTC.

The V gene is TRBV27, the J gene TRBJ2-6; no clear D gene. The CDR3 consists of 20 residues. The V and J ends lost 0 bases and 1 base respectively, with 19 bases between them. Per germline, CDR1 MNHEY and CDR2 SMNVEV (reference sequence). DNA for the CDR3: TGTGCCAGCAGTTTATCTTGGGTTCAGCAGTATGCTTCTGGGGCCAACGTCCTGACTTTC. Residues: CASSLSWVQQYASGANVLTF.

The chain couples TRBV6-1 to TRBJ1-2; TRBD1 might be the D (5 bases). Trimming removed 3 bases from V and 12 bases from J, with 11 bases in between. CDR3 length: 11 residues. CDR1 MNHNS and CDR2 SASEGT come from the germline V gene. As DNA, the CDR3 is TGTGCCAGCAGTGAGGGGGGTTTTGACACCTTC. This gives the protein CASSEGGFDTF.

The rearrangement joins TRBV10-3 to TRBJ2-7, with D possibly being TRBD1 (6 bases). The CDR3 has 12 residues. V lost 9 bases and J 7 bases, leaving 16 bases between the germline ends. CDR1 is ENHRY, CDR2 SYGVKD, per germline. The CDR3 DNA is TGTGCCATTTCGATCAGGGGCGTAGAGCAGTACTTC. This sequence encodes CAISIRGVEQYF.